This TCR beta chain was recorded in a study of blood T cell repertoires in COVID-19. TCRdb keeps only in-frame clones here, not all; method: immunoSEQ multiplex PCR. The table shows about 390,000 clones, with 87% occurring only once. The length of the CDR3 is 15 residues. Looked up from germline, CDR1 is LNHDA and CDR2 is SQIVND (reference sequence). V lost 5 bases and J lost 4; bases outside the gene matches: 9. Sequencing was carried out using peripheral blood. The clonotype comes from an older woman with COVID-19, enrolled during active disease. This sequence joins TRBV19 and TRBJ1-1; the match to TRBD1 covers 8 bases. CDR3 DNA: TGTGCCAGTAGTCGTGACAGGGGCTTAAGCACTGAAGCTTTCTTT. This encodes CASSRDRGLSTEAFF.